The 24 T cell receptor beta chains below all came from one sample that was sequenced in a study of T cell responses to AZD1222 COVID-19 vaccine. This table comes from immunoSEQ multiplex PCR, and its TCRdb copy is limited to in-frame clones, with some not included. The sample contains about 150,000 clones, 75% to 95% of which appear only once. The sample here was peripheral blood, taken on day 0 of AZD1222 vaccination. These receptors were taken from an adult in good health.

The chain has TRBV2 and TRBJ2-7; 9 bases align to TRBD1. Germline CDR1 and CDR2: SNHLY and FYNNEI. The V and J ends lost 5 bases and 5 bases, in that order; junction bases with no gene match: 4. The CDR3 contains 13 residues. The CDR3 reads CASSPQGAHEQYF. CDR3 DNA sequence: TGTGCCAGCAGTCCACAGGGGGCCCACGAGCAGTACTTC. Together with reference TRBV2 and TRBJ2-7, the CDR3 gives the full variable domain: EPEVTQTPSHQVTQMGQEVILRCVPISNHLYFYWYRQILGQKVEFLVSFYNNEISEKSEIFDDQFSVERPDGSNFTLKIRSTKLEDSAMYFCASSPQGAHEQYFGPGTRLTVT.

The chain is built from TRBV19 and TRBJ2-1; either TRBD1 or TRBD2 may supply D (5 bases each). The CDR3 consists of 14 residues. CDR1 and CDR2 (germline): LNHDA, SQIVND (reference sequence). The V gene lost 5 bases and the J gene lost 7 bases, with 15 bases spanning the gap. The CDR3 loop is CASSLGPPRNEQFF. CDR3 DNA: TGTGCCAGTAGTTTGGGACCACCCCGAAATGAGCAGTTCTTC.

The CDR3 DNA follows: TGTGCCAGTAGTAAAGCGGATAACTCCTACAATGAGCAGTTCTTC. This translates into CASSKADNSYNEQFF. This rearrangement joins TRBV19 to TRBJ2-1, with D perhaps matching TRBD2 (5 bases). This CDR3 has 15 residues. CDR1 LNHDA and CDR2 SQIVND come from the germline V gene (reference sequence). V was pared by 4 bases and J by 0 bases, with 10 bases between.

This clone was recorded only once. The CDR3 protein is CASSPPDRDYEQYF. The DNA of the CDR3 is TGTGCCAGCTCACCACCTGACAGGGACTACGAGCAGTACTTC. The rearrangement links TRBV18 to TRBJ2-7; 7 bases align to TRBD1. The CDR3 contains 14 residues. The germline gives CDR1 KGHSH, CDR2 LQKENI. The junction had 2 bases not matched to a gene; V was cut back by 0 bases and J by 3 bases. The complete variable domain, with remaining parts taken from reference TRBV18 and TRBJ2-7, reads NAGVMQNPRHLVRRRGQEARLRCSPMKGHSHVYWYRQLPEEGLKFMVYLQKENIIDESGMPKERFSAEFPKEGPSILRIQQVVRGDSAAYFCASSPPDRDYEQYFGPGTRLTVT.

The CDR3 nucleotides are TGTGCCAGCAGTGATGAGGGACAAATGAACACTGAAGCTTTCTTT. Residues: CASSDEGQMNTEAFF. The chain is built from TRBV2 and TRBJ1-1, with D perhaps matching TRBD1 (6 bases). CDR1 is SNHLY, CDR2 FYNNEI, per germline. This CDR3 is 15 amino acids long. Trimming took 3 bases from V and 0 from J, leaving 11 bases between them.

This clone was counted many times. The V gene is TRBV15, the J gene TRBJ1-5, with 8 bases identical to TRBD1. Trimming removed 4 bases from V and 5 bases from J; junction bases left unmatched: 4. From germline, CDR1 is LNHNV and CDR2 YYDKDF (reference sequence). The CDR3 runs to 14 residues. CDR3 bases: TGTGCCACCAGCACCGGGACAGGCCATCAGCCCCAGCATTTT. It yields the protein CATSTGTGHQPQHF.

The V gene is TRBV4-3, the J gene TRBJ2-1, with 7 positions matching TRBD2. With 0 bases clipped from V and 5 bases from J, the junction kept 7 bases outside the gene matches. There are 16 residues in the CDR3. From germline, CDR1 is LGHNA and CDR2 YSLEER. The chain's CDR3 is CASSQDWGTKNNEQFF. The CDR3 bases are TGCGCCAGCAGCCAAGATTGGGGGACTAAAAACAATGAGCAGTTCTTC.

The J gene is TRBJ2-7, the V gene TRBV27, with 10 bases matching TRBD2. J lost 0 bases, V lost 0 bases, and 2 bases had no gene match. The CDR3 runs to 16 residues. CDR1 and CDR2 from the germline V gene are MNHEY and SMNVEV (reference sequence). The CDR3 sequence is CASSLSGLAVSYEQYF. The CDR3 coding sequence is TGTGCCAGCAGTTTATCCGGACTAGCGGTCTCCTACGAGCAGTACTTC.

The CDR3 sequence: CASRPGNQPQHF. The CDR3 region has the DNA TGTGCCAGCCGCCCGGGGAATCAGCCCCAGCATTTT. The V gene is TRBV12-3 or TRBV12-4, the J gene TRBJ1-5; D call uncertain. The CDR3 covers 12 residues. Trimming stripped 8 bases from V and 4 bases from J, with 9 bases between.

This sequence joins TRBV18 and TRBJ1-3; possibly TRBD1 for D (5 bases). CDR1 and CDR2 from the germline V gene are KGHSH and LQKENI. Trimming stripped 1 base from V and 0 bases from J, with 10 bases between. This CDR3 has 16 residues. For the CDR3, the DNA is TGTGCCAGCTCACCACGGACGGACAACTCTGGAAACACCATATATTTT. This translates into CASSPRTDNSGNTIYF.

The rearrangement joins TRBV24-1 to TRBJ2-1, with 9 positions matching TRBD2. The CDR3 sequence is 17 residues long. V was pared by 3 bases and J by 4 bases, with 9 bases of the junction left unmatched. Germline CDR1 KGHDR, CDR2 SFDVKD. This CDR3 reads CATSDTVTSGTYNEQFF. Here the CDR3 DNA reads TGTGCCACCAGTGATACTGTGACTAGCGGTACTTACAATGAGCAGTTCTTC.

This CDR3 reads CASSLVAGWNTGELFF. The CDR3 DNA sequence: TGTGCCAGCAGCTTAGTTGCGGGATGGAACACCGGGGAGCTGTTTTTT. The chain couples TRBV7-2 to TRBJ2-2; D is perhaps TRBD2 (6 bases). Germline CDR1 is SGHTA and CDR2 is FQGNSA. The CDR3 covers 16 residues. V was clipped by 1 base and J by 1 base, with 10 bases between them. Supplemented by reference TRBV7-2 and TRBJ2-2, the full variable domain reads GAGVSQSPSNKVTEKGKDVELRCDPISGHTALYWYRQSLGQGLEFLIYFQGNSAPDKSGLPSDRFSAERTGGSVSTLTIQRTQQEDSAVYLCASSLVAGWNTGELFFGEGSRLTVL.

CDR3 region: CASSQERNWVEKLFF. Here the CDR3 DNA reads TGCGCCAGCAGCCAGGAGAGGAACTGGGTTGAAAAACTGTTTTTT. The genes are TRBV4-3 and TRBJ1-4; D not certain. The CDR3 spans 15 residues. Germline values: CDR1 LGHNA, CDR2 YSLEER. V gave up 3 bases and J gave up 7 bases, with 15 bases separating them.

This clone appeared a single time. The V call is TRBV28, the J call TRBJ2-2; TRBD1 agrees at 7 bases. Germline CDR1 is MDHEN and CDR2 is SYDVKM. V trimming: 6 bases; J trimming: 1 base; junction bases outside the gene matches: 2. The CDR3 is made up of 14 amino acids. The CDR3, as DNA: TGTGCCAGCAGGGGACAGCGGAACACCGGGGAGCTGTTTTTT. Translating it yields CASRGQRNTGELFF.

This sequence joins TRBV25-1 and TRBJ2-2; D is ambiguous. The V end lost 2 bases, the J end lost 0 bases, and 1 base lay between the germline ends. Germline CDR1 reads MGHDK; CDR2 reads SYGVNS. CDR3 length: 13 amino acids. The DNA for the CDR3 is TGTGCCAGCAGTGAAACGAACACCGGGGAGCTGTTTTTT. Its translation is CASSETNTGELFF.

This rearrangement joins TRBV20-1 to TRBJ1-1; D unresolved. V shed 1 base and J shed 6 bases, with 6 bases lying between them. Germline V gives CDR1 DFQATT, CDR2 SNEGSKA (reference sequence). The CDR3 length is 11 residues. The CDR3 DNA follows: TGCAGTGCTAGAGTGGTTCCTGAAGCTTTCTTT. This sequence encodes CSARVVPEAFF.

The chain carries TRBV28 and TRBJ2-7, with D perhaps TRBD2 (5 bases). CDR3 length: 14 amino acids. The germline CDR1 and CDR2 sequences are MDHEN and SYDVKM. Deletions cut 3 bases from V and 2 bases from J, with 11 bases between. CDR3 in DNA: TGTGCCAGCAGTTTTTTCGTAGCGCCCTACGAGCAGTACTTC. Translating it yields CASSFFVAPYEQYF.

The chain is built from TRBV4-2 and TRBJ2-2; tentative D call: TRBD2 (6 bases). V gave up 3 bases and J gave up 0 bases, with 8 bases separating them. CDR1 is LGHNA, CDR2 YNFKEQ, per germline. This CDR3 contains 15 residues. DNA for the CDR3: TGTGCCAGCAGCCAGGAGGGGCCGAACACCGGGGAGCTGTTTTTT. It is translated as CASSQEGPNTGELFF.

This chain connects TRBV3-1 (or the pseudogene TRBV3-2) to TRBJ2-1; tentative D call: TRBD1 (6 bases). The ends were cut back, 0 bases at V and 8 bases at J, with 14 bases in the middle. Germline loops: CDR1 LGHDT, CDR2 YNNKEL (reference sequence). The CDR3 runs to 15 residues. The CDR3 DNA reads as TGTGCCAGCAGCCAAGATAGGGTAGCAGGGGATGAGCAGTTCTTC. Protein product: CASSQDRVAGDEQFF.

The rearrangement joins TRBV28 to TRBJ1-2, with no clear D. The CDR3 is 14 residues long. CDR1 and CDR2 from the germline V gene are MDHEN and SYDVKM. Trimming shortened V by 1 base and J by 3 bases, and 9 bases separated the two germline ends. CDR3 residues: CASSLSTTYYGYTF. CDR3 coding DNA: TGTGCCAGCAGTTTATCAACAACGTACTATGGCTACACCTTC.

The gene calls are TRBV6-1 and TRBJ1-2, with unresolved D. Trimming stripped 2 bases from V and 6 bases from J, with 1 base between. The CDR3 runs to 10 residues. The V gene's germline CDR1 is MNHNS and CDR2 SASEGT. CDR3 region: CASSENGYTF. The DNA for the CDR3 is TGTGCCAGCAGTGAAAATGGCTACACCTTC.

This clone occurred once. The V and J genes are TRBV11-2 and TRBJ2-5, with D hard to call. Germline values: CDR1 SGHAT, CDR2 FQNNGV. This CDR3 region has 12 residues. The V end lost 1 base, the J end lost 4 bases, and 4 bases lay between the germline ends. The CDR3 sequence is CASSLVGETQYF. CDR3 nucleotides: TGTGCCAGCAGCTTAGTCGGAGAGACCCAGTACTTC. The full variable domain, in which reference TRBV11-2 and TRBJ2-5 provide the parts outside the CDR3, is EAGVAQSPRYKIIEKRQSVAFWCNPISGHATLYWYQQILGQGPKLLIQFQNNGVVDDSQLPKDRFSAERLKGVDSTLKIQPAKLEDSAVYLCASSLVGETQYFGPGTRLLVL.

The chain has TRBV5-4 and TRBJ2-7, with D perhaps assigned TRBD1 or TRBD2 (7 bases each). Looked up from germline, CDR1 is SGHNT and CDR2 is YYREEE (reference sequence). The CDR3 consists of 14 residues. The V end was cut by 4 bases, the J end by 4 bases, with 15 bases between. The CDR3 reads CASSPGGQPYEQYF. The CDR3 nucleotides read TGTGCCAGCAGCCCGGGGGGACAGCCATACGAGCAGTACTTC.

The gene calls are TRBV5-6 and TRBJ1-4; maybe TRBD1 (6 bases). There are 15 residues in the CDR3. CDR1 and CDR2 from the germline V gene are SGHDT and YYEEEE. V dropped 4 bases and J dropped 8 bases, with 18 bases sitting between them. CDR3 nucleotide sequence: TGTGCCAGCAGCCCCCTTCCGACAGGACGGGAAAAACTGTTTTTT. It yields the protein CASSPLPTGREKLFF.